This T cell receptor beta chain was sequenced for a study of a mutant IDH1 vaccine in newly diagnosed glioma. The wider study: Patients were started on vaccination 4-6 weeks after radiotherapy alone, or with temozolomide cycles.

The germline gives CDR1 WNHNN, CDR2 SYGVQD (reference sequence). The CDR3 covers 14 residues. The germline V and J ends were trimmed by 0 bases and 7 bases, with 12 bases remaining between them. Profiled with immunoSEQ multiplex PCR; TCRdb holds only in-frame clones, not every one. Counted here are 52,000 or so clones, about four fifths occurring once; the ten biggest clones make up roughly 6%. About this clone: Its antigen is currently unknown.

Stated time point: week 23, last vaccination. Every vaccine dose comprised 300 ug of mutant IDH1 20-mer peptide plus topical imiquimod. This clonotype was sampled from a man aged 40-49 years with glioma. The chain couples TRBV10-1 to TRBJ2-5, with D perhaps TRBD2 (5 bases). Sample: PBMCs, taken from a glioma patient whose treatment included an IDH1 peptide vaccine. The CDR3 spells CASSESWTSGTQYF. The CDR3, as DNA: TGCGCCAGCAGTGAGTCGTGGACTTCAGGGACCCAGTACTTC.